The 15 T cell receptor beta chains presented below share a single source sample, sequenced in a study of cytomegalovirus exposure and HLA in healthy donors listed by TCRdb under 2017. The method was the immunoSEQ multiplex PCR assay. The multiplex PCR relied on a mix of 60 forward primers for TCR Vbeta segments and 13 reverse primers for TCR Jbeta segments. Here the immuneACCESS table is served through TCRdb, limited to in-frame sequences with V and J called. Missing clones are a known gap in these copies; in checked studies unresolved V genes cover under half, and the rest lacks a known reason. Present in this sample are some 140,000 clones, roughly 77% of which were seen just once. Jointly, the top ten make up 3% to 4% of the sample. The sequencing sample was made of PBMCs. The receptors here all came from a female donor in good health and CMV-seronegative.

A few counts support this clone. The rearrangement joins TRBV7-2 to TRBJ2-1; 9 bases agree with TRBD1. The V and J ends lost 4 bases and 7 bases, in that order; junction bases with no gene match: 14. CDR3 length: 17 residues. Germline lookup yields CDR1 SGHTA and CDR2 FQGNSA. CDR3 loop: CASSSQTGTGSKNEQFF. The DNA for the CDR3 is TGTGCCAGCAGCTCCCAGACCGGGACAGGGTCTAAAAATGAGCAGTTCTTC.

Worth noting for this clone: An end of the junction does not agree with germline; a read error may underlie this. V usage is TRBV7-9 and J usage is TRBJ2-7; 8 bases agree with TRBD1. The length of the CDR3 is 15 residues. Germline CDR1 reads SEHNR; CDR2 reads FQNEAQ (reference sequence). The CDR3 protein is CSSSSSGQATYEQYF. CDR3 coding DNA: TGTTCCAGCAGCTCGTCGGGACAGGCTACCTACGAGCAGTACTTC.

Here the CDR3 reads CSPTRTGEETQYF. CDR3 in DNA: TGCAGCCCCACACGTACAGGGGAAGAGACCCAGTACTTC. The rearrangement joins TRBV29-1 to TRBJ2-5; 7 positions agree with TRBD1. The germline V gene has CDR1 SQVTM and CDR2 ANQGSEA. V was pared by 8 bases and J by 3 bases, with 9 bases of the junction left unmatched. The CDR3 sequence is 13 residues long. Complete variable domain (other parts from reference TRBV29-1 and TRBJ2-5): SAVISQKPSRDICQRGTSLTIQCQVDSQVTMMFWYRQQPGQSLTLIATANQGSEATYESGFVIDKFPISRPNLTFSTLTVSNMSPEDSSIYLCSPTRTGEETQYFGPGTRLLVL.

The V gene is TRBV6-4, the J gene TRBJ2-2; the D gene is possibly TRBD1 (6 bases). V shed 0 bases and J shed 4 bases, with 9 bases lying between them. This CDR3 is 15 amino acids long. Germline V gives CDR1 MRHNA, CDR2 SNTAGT. This CDR3 reads CASSDSEQGTGELFF. CDR3 nucleotides: TGTGCCAGCAGTGACTCAGAACAGGGCACCGGGGAGCTGTTTTTT.

The chain recombines TRBV28 with TRBJ2-2; 7 bases are shared with TRBD2. Losses at the gene ends were 11 bases for V and 2 bases for J; bases not matched to a gene: 11. The length of the CDR3 is 15 residues. The germline V gene has CDR1 MDHEN and CDR2 SYDVKM. CDR3 residues: CAQQERGLNTGELFF. The CDR3 DNA reads as TGTGCCCAGCAAGAGCGGGGACTCAACACCGGGGAGCTGTTTTTT.

The gene calls are TRBV6-5 and TRBJ1-6; D is perhaps TRBD1 (6 bases). Per germline, CDR1 MNHEY and CDR2 SVGAGI. CDR3 length: 16 residues. V was cut by 4 bases and J by 2 bases, with 12 bases left in between. CDR3 bases: TGTGCCAGCAGTTCCAGGGGATCGCCCTATAATTCACCCCTCCACTTT. Translating it yields CASSSRGSPYNSPLHF.

The CDR3 nucleotides are TGTGCCAGCAGCTTGCTCCGCGGGGGGGCCAAGGATACGCAGTATTTT. Translation: CASSLLRGGAKDTQYF. The rearrangement joins TRBV5-4 to TRBJ2-3; 9 nucleotides line up with TRBD2. Germline-derived CDR1 and CDR2 are SGHNT and YYREEE (reference sequence). CDR3 length: 16 amino acids. V trimming: 1 base; J trimming: 6 bases; junction bases outside the gene matches: 9.

This rearrangement joins TRBV5-6 to TRBJ2-7, with TRBD2 matching over 9 bases. CDR3 length: 18 amino acids. J was trimmed by 1 base and V by 0 bases; bases with no gene match: 11. Germline-derived CDR1 and CDR2 are SGHDT and YYEEEE. This CDR3 is CASSLEGSGGGYSYEQYF. CDR3 sequence (DNA): TGTGCCAGCAGCTTGGAAGGTAGCGGGGGCGGATATTCCTACGAGCAGTACTTC.

The chain employs TRBV5-1 and TRBJ1-4, with D possibly matching TRBD1 (5 bases). CDR1 and CDR2 (germline): SGHRS, YFSETQ. V was shortened by 0 bases and J by 8 bases, with 11 bases between the two germline ends. The CDR3 totals 14 residues. The CDR3, as DNA: TGCGCCAGCAGCTTGGAGGGGATCGGGGAAAAACTGTTTTTT. Its protein is CASSLEGIGEKLFF.

The chain recombines TRBV27 with TRBJ2-2; 15 bases agree with TRBD2. The CDR3 runs to 19 residues. Looked up from germline, CDR1 is MNHEY and CDR2 is SMNVEV (reference sequence). Trimming cost V 5 bases and J 6 bases; bases outside gene matches: 13. The chain's CDR3 is CASSKSGLAGGLGSGELFF. The CDR3 nucleotides read TGTGCCAGCAGTAAATCCGGACTAGCGGGGGGGCTAGGGTCCGGGGAGCTGTTTTTT.

The chain couples TRBV7-2 to TRBJ1-2; 7 positions match TRBD1. Germline lookup yields CDR1 SGHTA and CDR2 FQGNSA. With 7 bases clipped from V and 3 bases from J, the junction kept 8 bases outside the gene matches. The CDR3 sequence is 14 residues long. DNA for the CDR3: TGTGCCAGCACCATAGGGGGACAGTACTATGGCTACACCTTC. This translates into CASTIGGQYYGYTF.

This chain uses TRBV5-1 with TRBJ1-1; 8 bases map to TRBD1. The J segment lost 2 bases and the V segment lost 3 bases, leaving 12 bases of the junction unmatched. The CDR3 loop spans 17 amino acids. The V gene's germline CDR1 is SGHRS and CDR2 YFSETQ. CDR3 residues: CASSSPRTGLGNTEAFF. The CDR3 DNA sequence: TGCGCCAGCAGCTCACCCCGGACAGGGCTAGGTAACACTGAAGCTTTCTTT.

This clone was seen a single time. The chain recombines TRBV6-1 with TRBJ1-1; no reliable D call. The CDR3 runs to 14 residues. V was trimmed by 6 bases and J by 0 bases, leaving 11 bases between them. CDR1 MNHNS and CDR2 SASEGT come from the germline V gene. This CDR3 is CASSRGGLNTEAFF. Here the CDR3 DNA reads TGTGCCAGCAGCCGCGGCGGCCTGAACACTGAAGCTTTCTTT.

The chain has TRBV6-5 and TRBJ1-5, with 9 bases that match TRBD1. This CDR3 spans 15 amino acids. With V trimmed by 6 bases and J by 5 bases, 8 bases remained unmatched. Germline CDR1 MNHEY, CDR2 SVGAGI. The CDR3: CASRPGQGNHQPQHF. DNA for the CDR3: TGTGCCAGCAGACCTGGACAGGGGAATCATCAGCCCCAGCATTTT.

The rearrangement links TRBV10-1 to TRBJ2-4; D perhaps matches TRBD1 (5 bases). Trimming removed 2 bases at V and 9 bases at J, with 14 bases between. The germline CDR1 and CDR2 sequences are WNHNN and SYGVQD (reference sequence). The CDR3 totals 14 residues. The CDR3 nucleotides read TGCGCCAGCAGTGAGAAGGGTCCAACAGGCATTCAGTACTTC. Amino acid sequence: CASSEKGPTGIQYF.